The 31 T cell receptor beta chains given below trace back to one sample, sequenced in a study of high-grade serous ovarian cancer treatment subgroups. Tumor samples were obtained before definitive surgery or chemotherapy. The repertoire was sequenced with immunoSEQ multiplex PCR; TCRdb's copy has only in-frame clones and lacks some. The top ten hold approximately 12% of the sample, which has about 4,000 clones, roughly 74% seen once. The sample was tumor tissue. All receptors come from a human donor with high-grade serous ovarian cancer.

CDR3 loop: CASSAGREQYF. DNA of the CDR3: TGTGCCAGCAGTGCGGGACGCGAGCAGTACTTC. The rearrangement uses TRBV6-1 and TRBJ2-7; D could derive from TRBD1 or TRBD2 (5 bases each). The germline gives CDR1 MNHNS, CDR2 SASEGT. V lost 4 bases to trimming and J lost 6 bases, with 7 bases between them. The CDR3 contains 11 residues.

This clone is a singleton in its sample. The chain employs TRBV18 and TRBJ2-1, with TRBD1 matching over 8 bases. The CDR3 has 16 amino acids. With 5 bases clipped from V and 5 bases from J, the junction kept 11 bases outside the gene matches. The germline V gene encodes CDR1 KGHSH and CDR2 LQKENI. The CDR3 coding sequence is TGTGCCAGCTCAGTAGACAGGGGAAAGGGAAACAATGAGCAGTTCTTC. This gives the protein CASSVDRGKGNNEQFF.

This clone occurred a few times. The V gene is TRBV6-5, the J gene TRBJ1-5, with D maybe TRBD1 (6 bases). The CDR3 contains 14 residues. The ends were cut back, 4 bases at V and 5 bases at J, with 12 bases in the middle. Germline-derived CDR1 and CDR2 are MNHEY and SVGAGI. The CDR3 bases are TGTGCCAGCAGTTTGTTGGACAGTTATCAGCCCCAGCATTTT. Translation: CASSLLDSYQPQHF.

The chain couples TRBV7-8 to TRBJ1-4; D is uncertain. The length of the CDR3 is 15 residues. Germline values: CDR1 SGHVS, CDR2 FQNEAQ. Trimming took 1 base from V and 6 from J, leaving 12 bases between them. The CDR3 reads CASSLDQSQDEKLFF. DNA of the CDR3: TGTGCCAGCAGCTTAGACCAAAGCCAGGATGAAAAACTGTTTTTT.

This rearrangement joins TRBV10-1 to TRBJ2-2; 9 nucleotides line up with TRBD2. Per germline, CDR1 WNHNN and CDR2 SYGVQD (reference sequence). The CDR3 is made up of 13 amino acids. J gave up 6 bases and V 10 bases, and 6 bases lay outside the gene matches. This CDR3 is CATQGLAPGELFF. In DNA, the CDR3 is TGCGCCACCCAGGGACTAGCCCCCGGGGAGCTGTTTTTT.

The J gene is TRBJ1-5, the V gene TRBV27, with TRBD1 matching 7 bases. V was clipped by 5 bases and J by 2 bases; unmatched bases: 6. This CDR3 region has 15 residues. Germline CDR1 and CDR2: MNHEY and SMNVEV (reference sequence). This chain's CDR3 is CASSPIDRGNQPQHF. CDR3 coding DNA: TGTGCCAGCAGTCCGATCGACAGGGGCAATCAGCCCCAGCATTTT.

The gene calls are TRBV6-5 and TRBJ1-2, with 10 bases fitting TRBD1. Germline V gene lookup returns CDR1 MNHEY and CDR2 SVGAGI. The ends lost 4 bases at V and 4 bases at J; junction bases unmatched: 9. The CDR3 runs 16 residues. The CDR3 spells CASSSETGGVIYGYTF. The CDR3 DNA reads as TGTGCCAGCAGTTCCGAGACAGGGGGCGTCATCTATGGCTACACCTTC.

This chain links TRBV5-5 with TRBJ2-3, with 9 bases identical to TRBD1. The CDR3 has 17 residues. Looked up from germline, CDR1 is SGHKS and CDR2 is YYEKEE (reference sequence). Germline trimming cut 4 bases from V and 7 bases from J; bases unmatched to any gene: 16. The CDR3 DNA reads TGTGCCAGCAGCGTAGATCCGGGACAGGGAGGTGGAAATACGCAGTATTTT. As protein: CASSVDPGQGGGNTQYF.

This chain connects TRBV10-1 to TRBJ1-1, with D possibly being TRBD1 (6 bases). The CDR3 totals 13 residues. The germline V gene has CDR1 WNHNN and CDR2 SYGVQD (reference sequence). V was clipped by 3 bases and J by 5 bases, with 10 bases between them. CDR3 in DNA: TGCGCCAGCAGTGACCTAGGGGGGACTGAAGCTTTCTTT. Protein sequence: CASSDLGGTEAFF.

The chain is built from TRBV4-3 and TRBJ1-1, with 7 bases aligning to TRBD1. The CDR3 is 14 residues long. The V gene end was trimmed by 0 bases and the J gene end by 5 bases; junction bases not matched to a gene: 3. Germline V gene lookup returns CDR1 LGHNA and CDR2 YSLEER. The CDR3 region is CASSQDQGGTEAFF. CDR3 coding DNA: TGCGCCAGCAGCCAAGATCAGGGGGGGACTGAAGCTTTCTTT.

Concerning this clone itself: At one of its ends the junction is not consistent with the germline gene, which may arise from a read error. The chain recombines TRBV19 with TRBJ2-3, with 9 bases matching TRBD1. Germline values: CDR1 LNHDA, CDR2 SQIVND (reference sequence). CDR3 length equals 12 residues. CDR3 loop: CASSMVGTGLHF. In nucleotides, the CDR3 is TGTGCCAGTAGTATGGTTGGGACAGGGTTGCATTTT. Looking up the rest from reference TRBV19 and TRBJ2-3 gives the full variable domain: DGGITQSPKYLFRKEGQNVTLSCEQNLNHDAMYWYRQDPGQGLRLIYYSQIVNDFQKGDIAEGYSVSREKKESFPLTVTSAQKNPTAFYLCASSMVGTGLHFGPGTRLTVL.

This chain uses TRBV11-2 with TRBJ1-3; 8 nucleotides agree with TRBD1. The germline V gene has CDR1 SGHAT and CDR2 FQNNGV. This CDR3 has 15 amino acids. Trimming took 2 bases from V and 6 from J; bases not matched to a gene: 6. The CDR3 here is CASSLLTGVANTIYF. The CDR3 region has the DNA TGTGCCAGCAGCTTATTGACAGGGGTCGCAAACACCATATATTTT.

By proportion, this clone is large. The rearrangement joins TRBV4-3 to TRBJ1-3; perhaps TRBD1 as D (6 bases). Trimming removed 1 base from V and 2 bases from J, with 15 bases in between. The CDR3 consists of 17 residues. Germline V gene data show CDR1 as LGHNA and CDR2 as YSLEER. The CDR3 sequence: CASSQGGGGLTGNTIYF. The CDR3 DNA is TGCGCCAGCAGCCAAGGAGGGGGAGGGTTAACTGGAAACACCATATATTTT.

This clone has more than one count but fewer than ten. The chain recombines TRBV7-8 with TRBJ1-1, with D unresolved. V was clipped by 5 bases and J by 5 bases, with 12 bases between them. The CDR3 covers 13 residues. CDR1 is SGHVS and CDR2 is FQNEAQ in the germline V gene. CDR3 loop: CASSPSGRTEAFF. The CDR3, as DNA: TGTGCCAGCAGCCCCTCGGGGAGGACTGAAGCTTTCTTT. The full variable domain, with the rest looked up from reference TRBV7-8 and TRBJ1-1, is GAGVSQSPRYKVAKRGQDVALRCDPISGHVSLFWYQQALGQGPEFLTYFQNEAQLDKSGLPSDRFFAERPEGSVSTLKIQRTQQEDSAVYLCASSPSGRTEAFFGQGTRLTVV.

The chain combines TRBV10-3 with TRBJ2-3; 8 bases map to TRBD2. With 3 bases clipped from V and 6 bases from J, the junction kept 8 bases outside the gene matches. Germline V lookup: CDR1 ENHRY, CDR2 SYGVKD. The CDR3 loop spans 15 amino acids. CDR3 loop: CAISDGGGFSDTQYF. CDR3 DNA: TGTGCCATCAGTGATGGCGGGGGGTTTTCGGATACGCAGTATTTT.

The gene calls are TRBV11-2 and TRBJ1-5; 8 bases map to TRBD1. The J segment lost 5 bases and the V segment lost 5 bases, leaving 5 bases of the junction unmatched. CDR3 size: 14 residues. In germline, CDR1 is SGHAT, CDR2 FQNNGV. CDR3: CASSLGQGHQPQHF. The CDR3 coding sequence is TGTGCCAGCAGCCTTGGACAGGGCCATCAGCCCCAGCATTTT.

V and J are TRBV11-2 and TRBJ2-3; tentatively, D is TRBD2 (5 bases). There are 13 residues in the CDR3. CDR1 and CDR2 from the germline V gene are SGHAT and FQNNGV. Between the trimmed V and J ends, which lost 5 bases and 4 bases, there was a span of 10 bases. In DNA form, the CDR3 reads TGTGCCAGCAGCCCCGCGGGCGCAGATACGCAGTATTTT. It yields the protein CASSPAGADTQYF.

Only a few counts were recorded for this clone. The chain has TRBV18 and TRBJ1-4, with unresolved D. This CDR3 spans 13 amino acids. Trimming removed 0 bases from V and 8 bases from J, with 7 bases in between. Germline values: CDR1 KGHSH, CDR2 LQKENI. CDR3 sequence: CASSPPASEKLFF. CDR3 nucleotides: TGTGCCAGCTCACCACCCGCAAGCGAAAAACTGTTTTTT. The full variable domain, rest sourced from reference TRBV18 and TRBJ1-4, is NAGVMQNPRHLVRRRGQEARLRCSPMKGHSHVYWYRQLPEEGLKFMVYLQKENIIDESGMPKERFSAEFPKEGPSILRIQQVVRGDSAAYFCASSPPASEKLFFGSGTQLSVL.

The chain employs TRBV6-6 and TRBJ1-6; D not certain. The CDR3 is 14 amino acids. Germline V gives CDR1 MNHNY, CDR2 SVGAGI (reference sequence). Trimming removed 4 bases at V and 4 bases at J, with 8 bases between. The CDR3 is CASSSTRYNSPLHF. CDR3 nucleotides: TGTGCCAGCAGTTCCACGCGGTATAATTCACCCCTCCACTTT.

Notes on this clone: Other nucleotide sequences from this sample produce the same CDR3. This sequence joins TRBV5-8 and TRBJ1-1, with 7 positions matching TRBD1. The CDR3 runs 14 residues. Germline CDR1 reads SGHTS; CDR2 reads YDEGEE. J lost 4 bases, V lost 4 bases, and 7 bases had no gene match. The CDR3 loop reads CASSLRGLGTEAFF. The CDR3 bases are TGTGCCAGCAGCCTCAGGGGGTTGGGCACTGAAGCTTTCTTT.

This clone was detected only a few times. The chain has TRBV4-3 and TRBJ2-3, with 7 positions matching TRBD1. The CDR3 consists of 18 residues. Per the germline V gene, CDR1 is LGHNA and CDR2 is YSLEER. J gave up 0 bases and V 0 bases, and 9 bases lay outside the gene matches. This CDR3 reads CASSQDSPDRLSTDTQYF. The CDR3 DNA reads as TGCGCCAGCAGCCAAGATTCCCCGGACAGGCTAAGCACAGATACGCAGTATTTT.

The chain is built from TRBV6-1 and TRBJ2-2; 8 bases align to TRBD1. The CDR3 sequence is 14 residues long. CDR1 is MNHNS and CDR2 is SASEGT in the germline V gene. J lost 7 bases, V lost 6 bases, and 7 bases had no gene match. In DNA, the CDR3 is TGTGCCAGCAGGGAGGGGACAGGTTACGGGGAGCTGTTTTTT. Amino acids: CASREGTGYGELFF.

J is TRBJ1-1 and V is TRBV18; D possibly corresponds to TRBD1 (5 bases). Trimming left V 2 bases short and J 2 bases short, with 15 bases between. The CDR3 is 16 residues long. Germline lookup yields CDR1 KGHSH and CDR2 LQKENI. The CDR3 nucleotides are TGTGCCAGCTCACCAAAAAAGATAGGGGAAAACACTGAAGCTTTCTTT. Its protein is CASSPKKIGENTEAFF.

This clone was seen only once. The chain uses TRBV9 and TRBJ1-4; D not resolved. The V gene lost 4 bases and the J gene lost 7 bases, with 17 bases spanning the gap. This CDR3 is built from 15 residues. Germline lookup yields CDR1 SGDLS and CDR2 YYNGEE. This CDR3 is CASSPRREGGEKLFF. The CDR3 DNA sequence: TGTGCCAGCAGCCCCCGTAGGGAGGGAGGTGAAAAACTGTTTTTT.

The chain employs TRBV6-5 and TRBJ2-5; tentatively, D is TRBD1 (6 bases). CDR3 size: 14 residues. Trimming removed 5 bases from V and 2 bases from J, with 12 bases in between. Germline loops: CDR1 MNHEY, CDR2 SVGAGI. The CDR3 DNA follows: TGTGCCAGCAGTCTACAGGGAATTCAAGAGACCCAGTACTTC. The encoded protein is CASSLQGIQETQYF.

The genes are TRBV29-1 and TRBJ2-3, with D hard to call. The CDR3 loop spans 15 amino acids. V lost 1 base and J 0 bases, leaving 11 bases between the germline ends. The germline CDR1 and CDR2 sequences are SQVTM and ANQGSEA. CDR3 DNA: TGCAGCGTTGAAGGCAGCCCTACGAGCACAGATACGCAGTATTTT. Protein: CSVEGSPTSTDTQYF.

The genes are TRBV19 and TRBJ2-2, with D uncertain. V dropped 8 bases and J dropped 1 base, with 8 bases sitting between them. There are 13 residues in the CDR3. CDR1 is LNHDA and CDR2 is SQIVND in the germline V gene (reference sequence). CDR3 nucleotides: TGTGCCAGTGGCCGAATGAACACCGGGGAGCTGTTTTTT. Its protein product is CASGRMNTGELFF.

This chain links TRBV30 with TRBJ2-7; 8 positions agree with TRBD1. This CDR3 comprises 13 residues. V lost 0 bases, J lost 2 bases, and 0 bases stayed unmatched. The V gene's germline CDR1 is GTSNPN and CDR2 SVGIG (reference sequence). CDR3: CAWSVQGAYEQYF. The CDR3 DNA reads as TGTGCCTGGAGTGTACAGGGGGCCTACGAGCAGTACTTC.

V gene TRBV5-1 combines with J gene TRBJ2-7, with D possibly matching TRBD1 (5 bases). Germline V CDR1 and CDR2: SGHRS, YFSETQ. Trimming stripped 1 base from V and 1 base from J, with 12 bases between. This CDR3 is 15 amino acids long. As DNA, the CDR3 is TGCGCCAGCAGCTTGAGGGGCGCCGTTTCCTACGAGCAGTACTTC. Its translation: CASSLRGAVSYEQYF.

This clone has just a few counts. The V call is TRBV4-2, the J call TRBJ1-5; D ambiguous. Germline CDR1 and CDR2: LGHNA and YNFKEQ. This CDR3 is 13 amino acids long. V shed 6 bases and J shed 0 bases, with 6 bases lying between them. CDR3 DNA: TGTGCCAGCAGATTTTATAGCAATCAGCCCCAGCATTTT. Amino acid sequence: CASRFYSNQPQHF.

The chain has TRBV11-3 and TRBJ2-3; no clear D gene. V was clipped by 3 bases and J by 2 bases, with 3 bases between them. The CDR3 contains 12 residues. The germline CDR1 and CDR2 sequences are SGHNT and YENEEA. The CDR3 here is CASSLDTDTQYF. In nucleotides, the CDR3 is TGTGCCAGCAGCTTGGACACAGATACGCAGTATTTT.